This T cell receptor (beta chain) is drawn from a study of CD8+CD57+ T cells in acquired aplastic anemia. CDR1 and CDR2 from the germline V gene are SGHTA and FQGNSA. The CDR3 contains 15 residues. With V trimmed by 5 bases and J by 2 bases, 6 bases remained unmatched. The study's findings and limits: Patients and controls shared about 30 CD8+ CDR3 sequences. Patient and control CD8+ Simpson's diversity was not significantly different.

Notes on this clonotype: The target antigen is unknown.

Profiling of TCR beta VDJ combinations and CDR3 sequences used genomic DNA as template. TCRdb analysed the reads with MiXCR anew, one entry per CDR3 protein. The profile shows about 150,000 distinct CDR3 sequences, 45% to 50% of them singletons. Patients who underwent sequencing had shown CD8+CD57+ cell expansion by flow cytometry. Everyone among the patients had severe acquired aplastic anemia. Blood samples were obtained from patients who had received no prior therapy. The chain uses TRBV7-2 and TRBJ2-7; 10 bases line up with TRBD2. The TCR sequence derives from a human donor with aplastic anemia. The sequencing sample was made of sorted CD4+, CD8+, or CD8+CD57+ T cells (not recorded which) from PBMCs. The CDR3: CASSRASGGAYEQYF. The CDR3 region has the DNA TGTGCCAGCAGCCGCGCTAGCGGGGGAGCCTACGAGCAGTACTTC. Complete variable domain (other parts from reference TRBV7-2 and TRBJ2-7): GAGVSQSPSNKVTEKGKDVELRCDPISGHTALYWYRQSLGQGLEFLIYFQGNSAPDKSGLPSDRFSAERTGGSVSTLTIQRTQQEDSAVYLCASSRASGGAYEQYFGPGTRLTVT.